Shown below are 23 T cell receptor beta chains from a single sample sequenced in a study of blood T cell repertoires in COVID-19. The repertoire was sequenced with immunoSEQ multiplex PCR; TCRdb's copy has only in-frame clones and lacks some. The sample records 140,000 or so clones, around 89% being singletons. The sample was peripheral blood. The source of these receptors is a human donor with COVID-19, enrolled during active disease. The donor label of this sample is uncertain.

V gene TRBV3-1 (or the pseudogene TRBV3-2) combines with J gene TRBJ1-2; TRBD1 aligns across 11 bases. The CDR3 runs 15 residues. The V gene's germline CDR1 is LGHDT and CDR2 YNNKEL (reference sequence). With V trimmed by 1 base and J by 7 bases, 5 bases remained unmatched. The chain's CDR3 is CASSQAGTGGGGYTF. The DNA for the CDR3 is TGTGCCAGCAGCCAAGCTGGGACAGGGGGTGGTGGCTACACCTTC.

This chain links TRBV2 with TRBJ2-5; no reliable D call. Germline assignment: CDR1 SNHLY and CDR2 FYNNEI. There are 13 residues in the CDR3. The germline V and J ends were trimmed by 4 bases and 5 bases, with 11 bases remaining between them. CDR3 residues: CASSVRPAETQYF. The CDR3 nucleotides read TGTGCCAGCAGTGTTCGTCCTGCGGAGACCCAGTACTTC.

V gene TRBV3-1 (or the pseudogene TRBV3-2) combines with J gene TRBJ2-1; no clear D gene. Per germline, CDR1 LGHDT and CDR2 YNNKEL (reference sequence). This CDR3 contains 15 residues. The V end was cut by 0 bases, the J end by 6 bases, with 12 bases between. The CDR3: CASSQEPYRSNEQFF. Written as DNA, the CDR3 is TGTGCCAGCAGCCAAGAACCCTACAGATCCAATGAGCAGTTCTTC.

This clone was counted once. This sequence joins TRBV19 and TRBJ1-1, with a weak D call TRBD1 (6 bases). The CDR3 consists of 14 residues. The germline CDR1 and CDR2 sequences are LNHDA and SQIVND (reference sequence). Trimming took off 4 bases at V and 0 bases at J, with 9 bases between the two ends. The CDR3 DNA reads TGTGCCAGTAGTACGGCAGGGGTGAACACTGAAGCTTTCTTT. Translating gives CASSTAGVNTEAFF.

J is TRBJ2-2 and V is TRBV28; D not resolved. The CDR3 has 13 residues. CDR1 and CDR2 (germline): MDHEN, SYDVKM. The germline V and J ends were trimmed by 5 bases and 5 bases, with 9 bases remaining between them. The CDR3 protein is CASSVGFTGELFF. CDR3 DNA sequence: TGTGCCAGCAGTGTCGGTTTTACCGGGGAGCTGTTTTTT.

This clone occurred once. This sequence joins TRBV3-1 (or the pseudogene TRBV3-2) and TRBJ2-7; the D gene is possibly TRBD1 (6 bases). V gave up 3 bases and J gave up 0 bases, with 12 bases separating them. The germline CDR1 and CDR2 sequences are LGHDT and YNNKEL (reference sequence). The CDR3 loop spans 15 amino acids. The CDR3 DNA follows: TGTGCCAGCAGCCAGGGAGACAGGAGCTCCTACGAGCAGTACTTC. It specifies CASSQGDRSSYEQYF.

This clone occurred a few times. This same CDR3 is encoded by further DNA sequences in the sample. This sequence joins TRBV10-3 and TRBJ2-3; D unresolved. CDR1 ENHRY and CDR2 SYGVKD come from the germline V gene. This CDR3 has 12 residues. Trimming left V 2 bases short and J 4 bases short, with 4 bases between. The CDR3 DNA reads TGTGCCATCAGTGAGCAGGCAGATACGCAGTATTTT. Translated: CAISEQADTQYF.

The chain joins TRBV25-1 to TRBJ1-1; maybe TRBD1 (5 bases). This CDR3 region has 15 residues. V gave up 1 base and J gave up 2 bases, with 11 bases separating them. CDR1 MGHDK and CDR2 SYGVNS come from the germline V gene. Here the CDR3 reads CASSESGGANTEAFF. For the CDR3, the DNA is TGTGCCAGCAGTGAATCGGGGGGAGCTAACACTGAAGCTTTCTTT.

The rearrangement links TRBV7-9 to TRBJ2-2; D gene unclear. The CDR3 runs 15 residues. The V end lost 3 bases, the J end lost 2 bases, and 10 bases lay between the germline ends. CDR1 is SEHNR, CDR2 FQNEAQ, per germline (reference sequence). CDR3 in DNA: TGTGCCAGCAGCTTGCCAGGATTAAACACCGGGGAGCTGTTTTTT. Amino acids: CASSLPGLNTGELFF.

The chain combines TRBV20-1 with TRBJ1-1; D is ambiguous. The CDR3 contains 11 residues. Germline V CDR1 and CDR2: DFQATT, SNEGSKA (reference sequence). The V end was cut by 6 bases, the J end by 3 bases, with 8 bases between. As DNA, the CDR3 is TGCAGTGCCCCTATTGACACTGAAGCTTTCTTT. Translation gives CSAPIDTEAFF.

The chain has TRBV24-1 and TRBJ2-1; 9 nucleotides agree with TRBD2. V shed 8 bases and J 9 bases; nucleotides not matched to a gene: 7. This CDR3 spans 13 amino acids. Germline CDR1 KGHDR, CDR2 SFDVKD. CDR3 region: CATMRRGGTEQFF. DNA of the CDR3: TGTGCCACCATGAGGCGGGGGGGGACTGAGCAGTTCTTC.

The rearrangement joins TRBV30 to TRBJ2-5; TRBD2 aligns across 7 bases. Germline assignment: CDR1 GTSNPN and CDR2 SVGIG (reference sequence). The CDR3 consists of 12 residues. With V trimmed by 2 bases and J by 4 bases, 1 base remained unmatched. The CDR3 DNA follows: TGTGCCTGGAGTTTAGCGGGAGAGACCCAGTACTTC. Its protein is CAWSLAGETQYF.

This clone was recorded a few times. The CDR3 DNA reads TGTGCCAGCTCACCTCCGGGACAGGGGGCTGCTAACTATGGCTACACCTTC. Protein sequence: CASSPPGQGAANYGYTF. The chain joins TRBV18 to TRBJ1-2, with 12 positions matching TRBD1. Trimming removed 3 bases from V and 0 bases from J; junction bases left unmatched: 5. Germline-derived CDR1 and CDR2 are KGHSH and LQKENI. The CDR3 covers 17 residues.

The V call is TRBV11-2, the J call TRBJ2-4, with D maybe TRBD2 (6 bases). The CDR3 runs to 13 residues. Deletions cut 11 bases from V and 0 bases from J, with 11 bases between. Looked up from germline, CDR1 is SGHAT and CDR2 is FQNNGV. The CDR3 reads CASRGLAKNIQYF. CDR3 bases: TGTGCCTCCCGGGGGTTAGCCAAAAACATTCAGTACTTC.

This rearrangement joins TRBV7-2 to TRBJ1-1; the D gene is possibly TRBD1 (5 bases). The CDR3 loop spans 14 amino acids. V shed 8 bases and J shed 3 bases, with 16 bases lying between them. Germline assignment: CDR1 SGHTA and CDR2 FQGNSA. CDR3 loop: CASPTLTAHTEAFF. The CDR3 nucleotides are TGTGCCAGCCCAACCCTGACAGCCCACACTGAAGCTTTCTTT. The whole variable domain, remainder taken from reference TRBV7-2 and TRBJ1-1, is GAGVSQSPSNKVTEKGKDVELRCDPISGHTALYWYRQSLGQGLEFLIYFQGNSAPDKSGLPSDRFSAERTGGSVSTLTIQRTQQEDSAVYLCASPTLTAHTEAFFGQGTRLTVV.

The rearrangement joins TRBV7-7 to TRBJ1-3; D perhaps matches TRBD1 (6 bases). Germline V lookup: CDR1 SSHAT, CDR2 FNYEAQ (reference sequence). V was trimmed by 1 base and J by 4 bases, leaving 8 bases between them. This CDR3 contains 14 residues. CDR3 region: CASSLGGLGNTIYF. In DNA form, the CDR3 reads TGTGCCAGCAGCTTAGGGGGGCTGGGAAACACCATATATTTT.

V usage is TRBV6-1 and J usage is TRBJ1-2, with TRBD1 identical over 7 bases. The CDR3 runs 17 residues. Germline V lookup: CDR1 MNHNS, CDR2 SASEGT. The V and J ends lost 1 base and 7 bases, in that order; junction bases with no gene match: 15. For the CDR3, the DNA is TGTGCCAGCAGTGAAGTCCACACCCGACAGGGAGTCTCTGGCTACACCTTC. Its translation: CASSEVHTRQGVSGYTF.

This chain links TRBV3-1 (or the pseudogene TRBV3-2) with TRBJ2-7; TRBD1 matches 7 bases. The germline V gene encodes CDR1 LGHDT and CDR2 YNNKEL (reference sequence). The length of the CDR3 is 14 residues. The junction had 4 bases not matched to a gene; V was cut back by 2 bases and J by 3 bases. This CDR3 reads CASSQSGQVYEQYF. CDR3 coding DNA: TGTGCCAGCAGCCAATCAGGACAGGTCTACGAGCAGTACTTC.

Turning to this clone: Compared with germline, one end of the junction differs, possibly owing to a read error. This rearrangement joins TRBV30 to TRBJ1-3, with D hard to call. From germline, CDR1 is GTSNPN and CDR2 SVGIG (reference sequence). The CDR3 length is 15 residues. The CDR3 reads CAGSGPGSSGNTIYF. In DNA form, the CDR3 reads TGTGCCGGGAGTGGTCCGGGAAGCTCTGGAAACACCATATATTTT.

This clone showed up just once. CDR3 bases: TGTGCCAGCAGTTTCTGGACAGGGGGTAACACTGAAGCTTTCTTT. Amino acid sequence: CASSFWTGGNTEAFF. The rearrangement uses TRBV28 and TRBJ1-1; TRBD1 aligns across 10 bases. This CDR3 is 15 amino acids long. Trimming took 3 bases from V and 2 from J; bases not matched to a gene: 3. The germline V gene has CDR1 MDHEN and CDR2 SYDVKM.

The V gene is TRBV6-6, the J gene TRBJ1-6; 7 nucleotides match TRBD1. Trimming cost V 5 bases and J 10 bases; bases outside gene matches: 5. The CDR3 is made up of 13 amino acids. Per germline, CDR1 MNHNY and CDR2 SVGAGI (reference sequence). CDR3 DNA sequence: TGTGCCAGCAGTGACAGGGATCAATCACCCCTCCACTTT. It encodes CASSDRDQSPLHF.

This clone was observed once. The rearrangement joins TRBV9 to TRBJ1-1, with a tentative D call TRBD1 (6 bases). V lost 0 bases, J lost 1 base, and 16 bases lay in between. CDR1 SGDLS and CDR2 YYNGEE come from the germline V gene. This CDR3 has 17 residues. CDR3 DNA sequence: TGTGCCAGCAGCGTAGTGTCACAGGGTGGTTCGAACACTGAAGCTTTCTTT. This codes for CASSVVSQGGSNTEAFF.

The V and J genes are TRBV6-5 and TRBJ2-2; D is undetermined. The CDR3 contains 15 residues. Germline CDR1 and CDR2: MNHEY and SVGAGI. Deletions cut 6 bases from V and 0 bases from J, with 11 bases between. CDR3 sequence (DNA): TGTGCCAGCAGGCCTAACTACGCGAACACCGGGGAGCTGTTTTTT. Translated, it gives CASRPNYANTGELFF.